This T cell receptor (beta chain) comes out of a study of cytomegalovirus exposure and HLA in healthy donors. Study outcomes and limitations: Many donors carried some public TCRs, although rarity characterized most TCR sequences. TCR clusters originating in the first cohort tended to co-occur in the 110 or so validation repertoires, according to a later analysis. The study listed under 200 cytomegalovirus-associated TCR beta chains.

In the case of this clone: The antigen is undetermined.

The CDR3 covers 16 residues. The J segment lost 5 bases and the V segment lost 2 bases, leaving 9 bases of the junction unmatched. From germline, CDR1 is SNHLY and CDR2 FYNNEI. The assay was immunoSEQ multiplex PCR, and TCRdb's table has in-frame clones only and misses some. The data hold 90,000 to 130,000 clones, with around 85% observed a single time. The chain uses TRBV2 and TRBJ1-1, with 9 bases that match TRBD1. This clonotype originated in a woman aged 18-29 years in good health and CMV-seronegative. What was sequenced was PBMCs. The CDR3: CASSEPRDRVTTEAFF. The CDR3 coding sequence is TGTGCCAGCAGTGAACCACGGGACAGGGTAACAACTGAAGCTTTCTTT.